What follows is one T cell receptor (beta chain) and its context. Its target is not known. The sample belongs to a study of cytomegalovirus exposure and HLA in healthy donors. Findings and limits, study-wide: Segments of the TCR beta V type were, in most cases, productive about 87% or about 30% of the time in an earlier analysis.

The PCR had 60 Vbeta and 13 Jbeta primers. Per the authors' pipeline: A later analysis tallied 87 million or so unique TCR beta chains, around 11 million of them shared. TCRdb keeps only in-frame clones here, not all; method: immunoSEQ multiplex PCR. V and J calls plus clone size are reproduced from that table; the DNA served to infer D and trimming. The table lists over 150,000 clones, approximately 77% of them singletons, with roughly 7.3% in the top ten. The sequenced sample consisted of PBMCs. The sequence came from a male donor in good health and CMV-seropositive.

The CDR3 sequence is CASSEEFSYGYTF. The CDR3 DNA follows: TGTGCCAGCAGTGAAGAGTTCAGTTATGGCTACACCTTC. The rearrangement links TRBV2 to TRBJ1-2; D gene unclear. Deletions cut 1 base from V and 5 bases from J, with 8 bases between. The CDR3 extends over 13 amino acids. Germline V gene lookup returns CDR1 SNHLY and CDR2 FYNNEI.